This entry is about one T cell receptor (beta chain). In this sample, this clone turned up many times. Its binding antigen is unknown. No per-base quality is available; no much larger clone lies one base away. Donors were healthy HIV-negative adults with no recently reported acute infections or vaccinations. Every donor was a Caucasian adult residing in Nashville, Tennessee, USA. For unsorted samples, 96 million or so PBMCs were counted, and genomic DNA was extracted using the QIAamp DNA Blood Mini kit. Blood was obtained by leukapheresis, after which PBMCs were separated by Ficoll-Histopaque density gradient centrifugation and cryopreserved in liquid nitrogen vapor phase. The CDR3 measures 14 amino acids from cysteine to phenylalanine. The read is trimmed to its CDR3 DNA, 42 bases read in frame from base 1. Between the V and J ends, shortened by 5 bases and 2 bases respectively, the junction contains 13 bases. CDR1 KGHSH and CDR2 LQKENI were looked up in the germline V gene.

This record comes from a study of shared clonotypes between healthy human individuals (dated by TCRdb to 2020 to 2021). Regarding the study in general: Two women and a few men aged 18 to 49 years were included in the cohort. Leukapheresis yielded between about 0.85 and 9 billion PBMCs per donor. The study deeply sequenced blood TCR repertoires of about 5 healthy adults to estimate repertoire size and the extent of clonotype sharing between individuals. To increase sequencing depth and limit assay-specific biases, TCR repertoire library preparation and sequencing were carried out by different laboratories using diverse techniques.

Using the deep immunoSEQ assay, TCR CDR3 regions were amplified from genomic DNA by multiplex PCR. Genomic DNA extracted from each cell subset was distributed evenly over all wells of several immunoSEQ 96-well plates, and each plate served as one replicate. For unsorted PBMC, 250 to 300 ng genomic DNA, equal to roughly 33,000 T cell genomes, was loaded into each replicate PCR. Genomic DNA from unsorted PBMC was sequenced over ten immunoSEQ deep assay plates. Purified libraries were quantified with a Qubit 3.0 fluorometer, sized on a Bioanalyzer 2100, and re-quantified with the KAPA Library Quantification kit. Every immunoSEQ 96-well plate was sequenced on a separate single-read 150-cycle Illumina NextSeq 550 flow cell. The paper's data handling went like this. Because the immunoSEQ output held only junctional sequences and lacked quality scores, the filtering could not match the filtering applied to full-length reads. Sequences were annotated with PyIR, a Python wrapper for IgBLAST v1.9, and V/J genes and CDR3 were assigned using IMGT germline references. Reads with weak V/J assignments (E-value above 1e-6), missing CDR3, stop codons, out-of-frame junctions, or ambiguous translated residues were removed. V3J clonotypes were defined by identical inferred V gene, J gene, and CDR3 amino acid sequence. The percentage overlap between two repertoires was calculated by dividing the number of shared unique clonotypes by the size of the smaller repertoire. Repertoire richness was assessed with RTK rarefaction, the Chao1 estimator, and Recon v2.1 estimates of unobserved clonotypes. TCRdb limited this immuneACCESS table to in-frame rearrangements with V and J called. A share of clones is missing; checked studies link under half to unresolved V genes, and the rest is unexplained. V, J and clone size derive from that table, while D and trimming were established from the DNA sequence. This sample comprises some 500,000 clones, more than 70% of them detected only once. Around 11% of the sample rests with the top ten.

The research as a whole found: Pairwise subsampling led to the expectation that sequencing depth would affect the degree of clonotype sharing among donors. Sampling was limited to blood, and TCR repertoires in tissue likely differ from TCR repertoires in blood. Because the study included only a small number of donors, the genetic and exposure-history diversity represented was limited.

Sequencing input: PBMCs. This receptor chain uses TRBV18 and TRBJ2-7, with the D call perhaps TRBD1 or TRBD2, as 6 bases match in each case. This receptor was obtained from a middle-aged woman in good health. Some clones in this sample may be carry-over from other donors' samples. Here is the DNA: TGTGCCAGCTCATCGGAGGGACATACCTACGAGCAGTACTTC. Its translation reads: CASSSEGHTYEQYF.